This T cell receptor (beta chain) was sequenced during a study of blood T cell repertoires in COVID-19. Across the whole study: COVID-19 samples collected from the United States, Italy and Spain covered acute and convalescent phases. The cDNA or gDNA used as material had been derived from T cells, B-cell-depleted T cells, or PBMCs.

This study enrolled people aged about 18 to 100 from around 25 US geographic areas. The protocol was immunoSEQ multiplex PCR, while the TCRdb copy is restricted to in-frame clones and leaves out a portion. The sample lists hundreds of thousands of clones; 70% to 90% were seen once. This clonotype was obtained from a young man who had recovered from COVID-19. Sequenced sample: PBMCs or T cells enriched from blood (not recorded which).

This chain's CDR3 is CASSLEGAQPGNTIYF. CDR3 in DNA: TGTGCCAGCTCACTAGAGGGGGCGCAGCCCGGGAACACCATATATTTT. This chain joins TRBV18 and TRBJ1-3, with 7 bases that match TRBD1. The CDR3 consists of 16 residues. In germline, CDR1 is KGHSH, CDR2 LQKENI. Unmatched junction bases numbered 13, after V lost 4 bases and J lost 7 bases.